One and the same sample provided the 21 T cell receptor beta chains below, sequenced in a study of T cells in pancreatic ductal adenocarcinoma. The selected patients with pancreatic ductal adenocarcinoma had surgery but no neoadjuvant therapy. Profiled with immunoSEQ multiplex PCR; TCRdb holds only in-frame clones, not every one. Of 97,000 or so clones listed, roughly 96% are singletons. Sequencing was done on a sample of PBMCs. These receptors were obtained from a human donor with pancreatic ductal adenocarcinoma.

The rearrangement joins TRBV21-1 to TRBJ1-2; TRBD1 is the table's D call, not checked against the DNA. TRBV21-1 is a documented pseudogene. This CDR3 region has 14 residues. This chain's CDR3 is CASSKDRAHYGYTF. CDR3 DNA: TGTGCCAGCAGCAAGGACAGGGCCCACTATGGCTACACCTTC.

This clone was seen once. In nucleotides, the CDR3 is TGCGCCAGCAGCCGAGAAGCTAGCGGTGAGCAGTTCTTC. This translates into CASSREASGEQFF. J is TRBJ2-1 and V is TRBV5-1, with 7 positions matching TRBD2. Germline V lookup: CDR1 SGHRS, CDR2 YFSETQ. Trimming cost V 4 bases and J 9 bases; bases outside gene matches: 7. The CDR3 contains 13 residues.

The chain has TRBV5-6 and TRBJ2-1; 14 bases map to TRBD2. The CDR3 runs 16 residues. Germline values: CDR1 SGHDT, CDR2 YYEEEE. The V and J ends lost 2 bases and 9 bases, in that order; junction bases with no gene match: 7. The CDR3 sequence: CASSLSGTSGSAEQFF. In nucleotides, the CDR3 is TGTGCCAGCAGCTTATCCGGGACTAGCGGGAGTGCTGAGCAGTTCTTC.

In the case of this clone: At one boundary the junction diverges from the germline segment, which might be a read error. The gene calls are TRBV7-7 and TRBJ2-2; perhaps TRBD2 as D (6 bases). Germline CDR1 is SSHAT and CDR2 is FNYEAQ (reference sequence). The CDR3 loop spans 17 amino acids. The CDR3 DNA is TGTGCTAGCAGCTTAGACGTCCCGGGGGTAGGCACCGGGGAGCTGTTTTTT. Protein: CASSLDVPGVGTGELFF.

The chain recombines TRBV7-9 with TRBJ2-7; 8 bases are shared with TRBD1. Germline trimming cut 6 bases from V and 3 bases from J; bases unmatched to any gene: 10. This CDR3 has 15 residues. Germline loops: CDR1 SEHNR, CDR2 FQNEAQ (reference sequence). CDR3 nucleotides: TGTGCCAGCAGTTCCGGACAGGGAAGGGGCTACGAGCAGTACTTC. This translates into CASSSGQGRGYEQYF.

The V gene is TRBV10-3, the J gene TRBJ2-2; TRBD2 matches at 9 bases. V lost 4 bases, J lost 4 bases, and 1 base stayed unmatched. The V gene's germline CDR1 is ENHRY and CDR2 SYGVKD. The CDR3 is 14 amino acids. CDR3 nucleotide sequence: TGTGCCATCAGTGCTAGCGGGGCCACCGGGGAGCTGTTTTTT. Residues: CAISASGATGELFF.

This clone was recorded once. J is TRBJ2-3 and V is TRBV7-7, with 9 bases matching TRBD2. Per the germline V gene, CDR1 is SSHAT and CDR2 is FNYEAQ (reference sequence). This CDR3 is built from 16 residues. V lost 0 bases to trimming and J lost 1 base; unmatched junction nucleotides: 2. The CDR3 DNA is TGTGCCAGCAGCTTAGCCGCGGGAGGGGGCACAGATACGCAGTATTTT. The encoded protein is CASSLAAGGGTDTQYF.

The chain links TRBV5-1 to TRBJ2-7; no definite D call. V was shortened by 3 bases and J by 3 bases, with 10 bases between the two germline ends. Germline V CDR1 and CDR2: SGHRS, YFSETQ. CDR3 length equals 13 residues. The CDR3 protein is CASSSLYGYEQYF. The CDR3 DNA follows: TGCGCCAGCAGCTCGCTCTATGGCTACGAGCAGTACTTC.

The chain is built from TRBV19 and TRBJ2-1; D is ambiguous. The CDR3 is 11 residues long. Germline lookup yields CDR1 LNHDA and CDR2 SQIVND (reference sequence). V dropped 3 bases and J dropped 7 bases, with 4 bases sitting between them. CDR3: CASSISNEQFF. The CDR3 region has the DNA TGTGCCAGTAGTATCAGTAATGAGCAGTTCTTC.

This chain links TRBV7-9 with TRBJ2-2; D is possibly TRBD2 (6 bases). V lost 1 base to trimming and J lost 4 bases, with 16 bases between them. The CDR3 is 17 residues long. Germline loops: CDR1 SEHNR, CDR2 FQNEAQ (reference sequence). In nucleotides, the CDR3 is TGTGCCAGCAGCTTAGAAAGGAGGGGAATGGGCACCGGGGAGCTGTTTTTT. Translated, it gives CASSLERRGMGTGELFF.

V gene TRBV30 combines with J gene TRBJ2-1; perhaps TRBD2 as D (6 bases). Deletions cut 5 bases from V and 7 bases from J, with 12 bases between. Per germline, CDR1 GTSNPN and CDR2 SVGIG (reference sequence). CDR3 length: 12 amino acids. This chain's CDR3 is CAWQEGQNEQFF. The CDR3 DNA reads TGTGCCTGGCAGGAGGGGCAAAATGAGCAGTTCTTC.

The rearrangement links TRBV9 to TRBJ2-1; 7 bases map to TRBD2. The germline CDR1 and CDR2 sequences are SGDLS and YYNGEE. The junction had 9 bases not matched to a gene; V was cut back by 3 bases and J by 0 bases. The CDR3 sequence is 17 residues long. This CDR3 reads CASSGGAGDPSYNEQFF. CDR3 DNA: TGTGCCAGCAGCGGTGGTGCGGGAGACCCCTCCTACAATGAGCAGTTCTTC.

J is TRBJ2-5 and V is TRBV5-1; D is possibly TRBD1 (5 bases). Germline V gene lookup returns CDR1 SGHRS and CDR2 YFSETQ. V dropped 4 bases and J dropped 5 bases, with 15 bases sitting between them. CDR3 length: 14 amino acids. CDR3 sequence reads: CASSRRQLGETQYF. CDR3 sequence (DNA): TGCGCCAGCAGCAGAAGACAGTTAGGGGAGACCCAGTACTTC.

The rearrangement joins TRBV9 to TRBJ2-2; TRBD2 agrees at 8 bases. The J segment lost 6 bases and the V segment lost 2 bases, leaving 9 bases of the junction unmatched. CDR1 and CDR2 from the germline V gene are SGDLS and YYNGEE. The CDR3 runs to 16 residues. CDR3 residues: CASSVTGGPPAGELFF. CDR3 nucleotides: TGTGCCAGCAGCGTCACGGGAGGGCCCCCCGCCGGGGAGCTGTTTTTT.

The chain is built from TRBV14 and TRBJ2-7; D is possibly TRBD1 (6 bases). Germline V gene sequence: CDR1 SGHDN, CDR2 FVKESK. This CDR3 is 13 amino acids long. Trimming stripped 8 bases from V and 0 bases from J, with 11 bases between. The CDR3 loop reads CASVRGFSYEQYF. CDR3 DNA sequence: TGTGCCAGCGTCAGGGGTTTCTCCTACGAGCAGTACTTC.

This chain connects TRBV28 to TRBJ2-1; the D gene is possibly TRBD2 (6 bases). The CDR3 extends over 16 amino acids. Germline values: CDR1 MDHEN, CDR2 SYDVKM. Trimming cost V 5 bases and J 0 bases, with 14 bases left between them. The CDR3 DNA reads as TGTGCCAGCAGTGCTGATAGCGGAAGCTCCTACAATGAGCAGTTCTTC. This encodes CASSADSGSSYNEQFF.

The chain combines TRBV30 with TRBJ2-2, with 7 bases lining up with TRBD1. J lost 3 bases, V lost 2 bases, and 6 bases had no gene match. From germline, CDR1 is GTSNPN and CDR2 SVGIG (reference sequence). The CDR3 consists of 15 residues. CDR3: CAWSLTGSDTGELFF. The CDR3 nucleotides read TGTGCCTGGAGTCTGACAGGGTCGGACACCGGGGAGCTGTTTTTT. Full variable domain (remainder filled in from reference TRBV30 and TRBJ2-2): SQTIHQWPATLVQPVGSPLSLECTVEGTSNPNLYWYRQAAGRGLQLLFYSVGIGQISSEVPQNLSASRPQDRQFILSSKKLLLSDSGFYLCAWSLTGSDTGELFFGEGSRLTVL.

CDR3 coding DNA: TGTGCCAGCCGGCGGGCAGGGGTTTACTATGGCTACACCTTC. Translated, it gives CASRRAGVYYGYTF. The V gene is TRBV5-4, the J gene TRBJ1-2; D possibly corresponds to TRBD1 (6 bases). There are 14 residues in the CDR3. Germline lookup yields CDR1 SGHNT and CDR2 YYREEE (reference sequence). V shed 7 bases and J shed 3 bases, with 16 bases lying between them.

The V call is TRBV25-1, the J call TRBJ1-1; 9 bases align to TRBD1. Germline-derived CDR1 and CDR2 are MGHDK and SYGVNS. The V segment lost 5 bases and the J segment 7 bases; nucleotides outside the gene matches: 8. The CDR3 is 14 residues long. The CDR3 region is CASSLGDRVSEAFF. CDR3 nucleotides: TGTGCCAGCAGTCTGGGGGACAGGGTGAGTGAAGCTTTCTTT.

The V and J genes are TRBV7-2 and TRBJ2-2; 9 bases are a match to TRBD2. The CDR3 is 16 residues long. CDR1 is SGHTA, CDR2 FQGNSA, per germline. The ends lost 5 bases at V and 8 bases at J; junction bases unmatched: 12. CDR3 nucleotide sequence: TGTGCCAGCAGCCTAGTAGCGGGAGCAGGGGGAGGGGAGCTGTTTTTT. Protein product: CASSLVAGAGGGELFF.

V and J are TRBV19 and TRBJ2-3; 14 positions agree with TRBD2. Per the germline V gene, CDR1 is LNHDA and CDR2 is SQIVND (reference sequence). With V trimmed by 6 bases and J by 9 bases, 5 bases remained unmatched. This CDR3 has 14 residues. The CDR3 sequence is CASSGTSGSGTQYF. Written as DNA, the CDR3 is TGTGCCAGTAGCGGGACTAGCGGGAGTGGGACGCAGTATTTT. The full variable domain, with the rest looked up from reference TRBV19 and TRBJ2-3, is DGGITQSPKYLFRKEGQNVTLSCEQNLNHDAMYWYRQDPGQGLRLIYYSQIVNDFQKGDIAEGYSVSREKKESFPLTVTSAQKNPTAFYLCASSGTSGSGTQYFGPGTRLTVL.